This T cell receptor beta chain was found in a study of T cells after yellow fever vaccination. Study-wide results and limits: Once the booster was given, most primary-vaccination clones reappeared, at about 97% for CD4 and over 75% for CD8. Weaker, the secondary response peaked sooner, at day 5 versus 15. Abundant clonotypes (contaminants from the bulk population) could be present in FACS-sorted repertoires. Overlap between CD4 and CD8 compartments was detected for a small share of clonotypes.

The CDR3 is made up of 16 amino acids. With 4 bases clipped from V and 6 bases from J, the junction kept 10 bases outside the gene matches. The V gene's germline CDR1 is MNHEY and CDR2 SVGAGI. Via MiXCR, TCRdb re-called the 5' RACE reads, giving one row per CDR3 protein. The table shows some 340,000 distinct CDR3 sequences, with over 4% occurring only once. This clonotype was recorded many times. Its antigen is unidentified. This receptor was identified in a man between 18 and 35 years old who received the YFV17D yellow fever vaccine. This chain joins TRBV6-5 and TRBJ1-5, with 9 bases that match TRBD1. Material: PBMCs, obtained 5 days after the yellow fever booster vaccination. CDR3 loop: CASSSGTGRAGQPQHF. As DNA, the CDR3 is TGTGCCAGCAGTTCCGGGACAGGGAGGGCAGGTCAGCCCCAGCATTTT.